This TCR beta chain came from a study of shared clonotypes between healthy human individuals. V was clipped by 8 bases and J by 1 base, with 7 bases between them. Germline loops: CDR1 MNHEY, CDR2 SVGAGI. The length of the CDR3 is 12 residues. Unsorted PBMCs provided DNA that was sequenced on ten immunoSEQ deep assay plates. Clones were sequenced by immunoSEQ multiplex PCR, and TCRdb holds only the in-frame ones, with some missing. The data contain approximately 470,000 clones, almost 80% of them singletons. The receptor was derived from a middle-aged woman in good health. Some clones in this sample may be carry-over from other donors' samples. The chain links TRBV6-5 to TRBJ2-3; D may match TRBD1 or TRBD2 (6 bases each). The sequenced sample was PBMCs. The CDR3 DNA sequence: TGTGCCAGCGGGGGGCGCACAGATACGCAGTATTTT. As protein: CASGGRTDTQYF.